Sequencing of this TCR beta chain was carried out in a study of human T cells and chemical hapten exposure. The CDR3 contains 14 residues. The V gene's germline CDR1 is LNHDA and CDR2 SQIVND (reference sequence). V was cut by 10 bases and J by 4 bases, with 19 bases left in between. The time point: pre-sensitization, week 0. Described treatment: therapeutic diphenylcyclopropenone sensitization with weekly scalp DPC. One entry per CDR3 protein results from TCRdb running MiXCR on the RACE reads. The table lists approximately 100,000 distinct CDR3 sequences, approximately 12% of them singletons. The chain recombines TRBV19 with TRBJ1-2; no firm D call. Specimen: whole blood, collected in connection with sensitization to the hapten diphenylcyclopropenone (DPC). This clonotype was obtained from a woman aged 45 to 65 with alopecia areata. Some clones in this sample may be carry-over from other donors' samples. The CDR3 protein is CATRSDGRIYGYTF. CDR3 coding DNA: TGTGCCACCCGATCCGACGGCAGGATCTATGGCTACACCTTC. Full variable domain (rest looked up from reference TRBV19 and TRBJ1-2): DGGITQSPKYLFRKEGQNVTLSCEQNLNHDAMYWYRQDPGQGLRLIYYSQIVNDFQKGDIAEGYSVSREKKESFPLTVTSAQKNPTAFYLCATRSDGRIYGYTFGSGTRLTVV.